Below are 18 T cell receptor beta chains sequenced from a single sample in a study of blood T cell repertoires in COVID-19. Sequencing used immunoSEQ multiplex PCR; TCRdb keeps in-frame clones, though not all of them. The sample includes over 150,000 clones, roughly 76% of them seen just once. Sequencing was performed on peripheral blood. The receptors shown here come from a woman of 80 years or more with COVID-19, enrolled during active disease.

In this sample, this clone turned up a few times. V usage is TRBV2 and J usage is TRBJ1-5, with D perhaps matching TRBD1 (6 bases). V lost 6 bases and J 0 bases, leaving 15 bases between the germline ends. CDR3 size: 16 residues. Per germline, CDR1 SNHLY and CDR2 FYNNEI. The CDR3 here is CASSAGQSFSNQPQHF. For the CDR3, the DNA is TGTGCCAGCAGCGCCGGACAGAGCTTTAGCAATCAGCCCCAGCATTTT.

The rearrangement uses TRBV28 and TRBJ2-7, with 7 bases aligning to TRBD1. Germline CDR1 is MDHEN and CDR2 is SYDVKM. This CDR3 is built from 13 residues. Unmatched junction bases numbered 6, after V lost 7 bases and J lost 3 bases. The CDR3 DNA reads TGTGCCAGCACGACAGGGTTATTCTACGAGCAGTACTTC. Residues: CASTTGLFYEQYF.

The chain couples TRBV9 to TRBJ1-4; TRBD1 agrees at 10 bases. Germline CDR1 is SGDLS and CDR2 is YYNGEE. The CDR3 has 15 amino acids. J was trimmed by 5 bases and V by 4 bases; bases with no gene match: 5. Written as DNA, the CDR3 is TGTGCCAGCAGCACCCGGACAGGGGGGAATGAAAAACTGTTTTTT. Protein product: CASSTRTGGNEKLFF.

This rearrangement joins TRBV7-8 to TRBJ2-4, with TRBD1 as a possible D gene (6 bases). Germline CDR1 reads SGHVS; CDR2 reads FQNEAQ. V lost 1 base and J 7 bases, leaving 8 bases between the germline ends. This CDR3 comprises 13 residues. The CDR3 region is CASSLDRANIQYF. The CDR3 DNA sequence: TGTGCCAGCAGCTTAGACAGGGCCAACATTCAGTACTTC.

The chain is built from TRBV24-1 and TRBJ1-5, with no clear D. Germline values: CDR1 KGHDR, CDR2 SFDVKD. V was cut by 1 base and J by 2 bases, with 14 bases left in between. The CDR3 totals 17 residues. Written as DNA, the CDR3 is TGTGCCACCAGTGATTTACGGGAAAGGTCCCGCAATCAGCCCCAGCATTTT. It translates to CATSDLRERSRNQPQHF.

This chain uses TRBV21-1 with TRBJ2-7; TRBD1, as called in the table, went unchecked against the DNA. TRBV21-1 is designated a pseudogene. The CDR3 extends over 16 amino acids. The CDR3 reads CASRTPGQDFSYEQYF. As DNA, the CDR3 is TGTGCCAGCAGAACCCCGGGACAGGATTTTTCCTACGAGCAGTACTTC.

Comments on this clone: This specimen includes other DNA sequences encoding the same CDR3. This sequence joins TRBV7-9 and TRBJ2-1, with 14 bases matching TRBD2. The CDR3 runs 15 residues. J lost 7 bases, V lost 3 bases, and 2 bases had no gene match. Germline V gene lookup returns CDR1 SEHNR and CDR2 FQNEAQ (reference sequence). CDR3 bases: TGTGCCAGCAGCTTGGGACTAGCGGGAGTAAATGAGCAGTTCTTC. Amino acids: CASSLGLAGVNEQFF. Looking up the rest from reference TRBV7-9 and TRBJ2-1 gives the full variable domain: DTGVSQNPRHKITKRGQNVTFRCDPISEHNRLYWYRQTLGQGPEFLTYFQNEAQLEKSRLLSDRFSAERPKGSFSTLEIQRTEQGDSAMYLCASSLGLAGVNEQFFGPGTRLTVL.

The chain recombines TRBV11-2 with TRBJ1-2; TRBD1 agrees at 10 bases. Germline CDR1 is SGHAT and CDR2 is FQNNGV. The CDR3 has 16 residues. Unmatched junction bases numbered 11, after V lost 5 bases and J lost 5 bases. CDR3 amino acids: CASSAFPGTGDYGYTF. The DNA of the CDR3 is TGTGCCAGCAGCGCGTTCCCCGGGACAGGGGATTATGGCTACACCTTC.

J is TRBJ1-1 and V is TRBV28; D remains unclear. The CDR3 length is 13 residues. V shed 7 bases and J shed 1 base, with 10 bases lying between them. Germline V gene lookup returns CDR1 MDHEN and CDR2 SYDVKM. As DNA, the CDR3 is TGTGCCAGCAATCCCAGTTGGAACACTGAAGCTTTCTTT. This encodes CASNPSWNTEAFF.

V gene TRBV2 combines with J gene TRBJ1-1, with D hard to call. The V end lost 5 bases, the J end lost 1 base, and 8 bases lay between the germline ends. The germline V gene encodes CDR1 SNHLY and CDR2 FYNNEI. The CDR3 has 13 amino acids. CDR3 coding DNA: TGTGCCAGCAGTCTAGACTGGAACACTGAAGCTTTCTTT. This codes for CASSLDWNTEAFF.

V and J are TRBV5-6 and TRBJ1-2; possible D gene TRBD1, 6 bases. Germline loops: CDR1 SGHDT, CDR2 YYEEEE. The CDR3 runs 14 residues. Trimming shortened V by 4 bases and J by 4 bases, and 14 bases separated the two germline ends. The CDR3 region is CASSPYEGVYGYTF. The CDR3 nucleotides read TGTGCCAGCAGCCCATATGAGGGGGTCTATGGCTACACCTTC.

As to this clone: This sample also contains other DNA sequences that code for the same CDR3. The CDR3: CASSLVGGADTQYF. DNA for the CDR3: TGTGCCAGCAGCTTGGTGGGGGGTGCAGATACGCAGTATTTT. The chain carries TRBV7-2 and TRBJ2-3, with D possibly TRBD2 on 6 matching bases. The CDR3 has 14 amino acids. The V gene's germline CDR1 is SGHTA and CDR2 FQGNSA. The germline V and J ends were trimmed by 3 bases and 4 bases, with 11 bases remaining between them. Full variable domain (outside the CDR3, taken from reference TRBV7-2 and TRBJ2-3): GAGVSQSPSNKVTEKGKDVELRCDPISGHTALYWYRQSLGQGLEFLIYFQGNSAPDKSGLPSDRFSAERTGGSVSTLTIQRTQQEDSAVYLCASSLVGGADTQYFGPGTRLTVL.

This clone was seen a few times. This rearrangement joins TRBV10-1 to TRBJ2-1, with a possible D match to TRBD2 (6 bases). CDR1 is WNHNN, CDR2 SYGVQD, per germline (reference sequence). V was shortened by 6 bases and J by 3 bases, with 15 bases between the two germline ends. This CDR3 is built from 15 residues. The CDR3: CASRGGADNYNEQFF. The CDR3, as DNA: TGCGCCAGCAGGGGGGGAGCGGACAACTACAATGAGCAGTTCTTC.

The rearrangement joins TRBV2 to TRBJ2-2; D is ambiguous. CDR1 and CDR2 (germline): SNHLY, FYNNEI. This CDR3 is built from 14 residues. The ends were cut back, 3 bases at V and 4 bases at J, with 9 bases in the middle. The CDR3 is CASSDLRATGELFF. The DNA for the CDR3 is TGTGCCAGCAGTGACCTGAGAGCCACCGGGGAGCTGTTTTTT.

The chain joins TRBV29-1 to TRBJ2-7, with D maybe TRBD1 (6 bases). This CDR3 has 11 amino acids. Trimming cost V 6 bases and J 2 bases, with 8 bases left between them. Germline V gene lookup returns CDR1 SQVTM and CDR2 ANQGSEA. The chain's CDR3 is CSVGDTYEQYF. In nucleotides, the CDR3 is TGCAGCGTGGGGGACACCTACGAGCAGTACTTC.

The V call is TRBV7-6, the J call TRBJ2-3, with TRBD1 matching 7 bases. J gave up 1 base and V 3 bases, and 4 bases lay outside the gene matches. CDR1 and CDR2 from the germline V gene are SGHVS and FNYEAQ. The CDR3 is made up of 15 amino acids. DNA of the CDR3: TGTGCCAGCAGCTTGATAGGGGGCGGCACAGATACGCAGTATTTT. Encoded protein: CASSLIGGGTDTQYF.

The genes are TRBV2 and TRBJ2-2; TRBD1 is a possible D gene (6 bases). The V end was cut by 7 bases, the J end by 5 bases, with 14 bases between. Germline values: CDR1 SNHLY, CDR2 FYNNEI. This CDR3 is built from 14 residues. CDR3: CASKGTSGTGELFF. The CDR3 region has the DNA TGTGCCAGCAAGGGGACATCTGGAACCGGGGAGCTGTTTTTT.

The chain employs TRBV3-1 (or the pseudogene TRBV3-2) and TRBJ2-1; a weak D match, TRBD2 (6 bases). Trimming cost V 0 bases and J 6 bases, with 15 bases left between them. Germline assignment: CDR1 LGHDT and CDR2 YNNKEL (reference sequence). CDR3 length: 16 residues. CDR3 bases: TGTGCCAGCAGCCAAGATCAGGGAGGCCCCTTCAATGAGCAGTTCTTC. Amino acids: CASSQDQGGPFNEQFF.